The 19 T cell receptor beta chains in this list originate from one sample, sequenced in a study of cytomegalovirus exposure and HLA in healthy donors. The PCR employed 60 Vbeta primers together with 13 Jbeta primers. The protocol was immunoSEQ multiplex PCR, while the TCRdb copy is restricted to in-frame clones and leaves out a portion. Among fewer than 250,000 clones listed, about 80% were seen once. The material sequenced was PBMCs. The receptors were sampled from a middle-aged man in good health and CMV-seropositive.

The chain employs TRBV1 and TRBJ2-6; the table names TRBD2, a call not compared with the DNA. TRBV1 is an annotated pseudogene. There are 18 residues in the CDR3. DNA for the CDR3: TGCACCAGCAACCGGGGGGAGACACCCCGCTCTGGGGCCAACGTCCTGACTTTC. As protein: CTSNRGETPRSGANVLTF.

This clone was seen more than once but under ten times. V gene TRBV5-6 combines with J gene TRBJ1-1, with 9 bases lining up with TRBD1. CDR3 length: 14 amino acids. After removal of 4 bases from V and 4 bases from J, the junction contained 5 bases not matched to a gene. Germline-derived CDR1 and CDR2 are SGHDT and YYEEEE. The CDR3 sequence is CASSLPDRGTEAFF. The CDR3 DNA sequence: TGTGCCAGCAGCCTACCGGACAGGGGCACTGAAGCTTTCTTT.

In its sample, this clone was seen a few times. This chain joins TRBV30 and TRBJ2-7; D is ambiguous. Trimming pared 0 bases from V and 0 bases from J, leaving 6 bases between. The CDR3 runs 13 residues. CDR1 is GTSNPN and CDR2 is SVGIG in the germline V gene (reference sequence). DNA of the CDR3: TGTGCCTGGAGTGTAGACAACTCCTACGAGCAGTACTTC. Protein: CAWSVDNSYEQYF.

The chain carries TRBV7-2 and TRBJ2-5; D possibly corresponds to TRBD2 (6 bases). In germline, CDR1 is SGHTA, CDR2 FQGNSA. The CDR3 covers 16 residues. Trimming removed 1 base at V and 9 bases at J, with 21 bases between. CDR3 protein: CASSLEGLANPMAQYF. CDR3 DNA sequence: TGTGCCAGCAGCTTAGAGGGGCTAGCGAACCCAATGGCCCAGTACTTC.

The CDR3 bases are TGTGCCAGCCTCACATTTACAGGGGGCCACGGCTACACCTTC. Its protein product is CASLTFTGGHGYTF. V is TRBV19 and J is TRBJ1-2; TRBD1 matches at 9 bases. The CDR3 totals 14 residues. Germline loops: CDR1 LNHDA, CDR2 SQIVND (reference sequence). V shed 9 bases and J 8 bases; nucleotides not matched to a gene: 13.

The chain joins TRBV5-4 to TRBJ2-7; tentatively, D is TRBD1 (6 bases). The germline gives CDR1 SGHNT, CDR2 YYREEE (reference sequence). The CDR3 contains 13 residues. V lost 2 bases and J lost 6, with 12 bases in between. CDR3 amino acids: CASSFGQGSEQYF. CDR3 in DNA: TGTGCCAGCAGCTTCGGGCAGGGGAGCGAGCAGTACTTC. Filled out from reference TRBV5-4 and TRBJ2-7, the complete variable domain reads ETGVTQSPTHLIKTRGQQVTLRCSSQSGHNTVSWYQQALGQGPQFIFQYYREEENGRGNFPPRFSGLQFPNYSSELNVNALELDDSALYLCASSFGQGSEQYFGPGTRLTVT.

The rearrangement links TRBV5-1 to TRBJ2-7; D is uncertain. The CDR3 loop spans 13 amino acids. Germline V lookup: CDR1 SGHRS, CDR2 YFSETQ. V dropped 2 bases and J dropped 2 bases, with 8 bases sitting between them. The CDR3 coding sequence is TGCGCCAGCAGCTTCTCTAATACCTACGAGCAGTACTTC. It is translated as CASSFSNTYEQYF.

This clone has more than one count but fewer than ten. Within the sample, other DNA sequences also encode this same CDR3. The chain is built from TRBV7-2 and TRBJ2-7; 12 bases align to TRBD2. The germline CDR1 and CDR2 sequences are SGHTA and FQGNSA. V shed 1 base, J shed 6 bases, and the junction held 1 base outside the gene matches. CDR3 length: 14 residues. CDR3 DNA sequence: TGTGCCAGCAGCTTAGGACTAGCGGGAGTCGAGCAGTACGTC. It specifies CASSLGLAGVEQYV.

The V and J genes are TRBV7-3 and TRBJ2-2; D might be TRBD2 (6 bases). Germline assignment: CDR1 SGHTA and CDR2 FQGTGA. There are 15 residues in the CDR3. Trimming removed 0 bases at V and 6 bases at J, with 11 bases between. The CDR3 protein is CASSLTLGLPGELFF. The DNA for the CDR3 is TGTGCCAGCAGCTTAACTCTGGGACTCCCCGGGGAGCTGTTTTTT.

The chain is built from TRBV11-1 and TRBJ1-1, with no clear D. The CDR3 consists of 13 residues. Germline-derived CDR1 and CDR2 are SGHAT and FQDESV (reference sequence). The V and J ends lost 5 bases and 6 bases respectively, with 13 bases between them. The CDR3 here is CASSPTELPEAFF. The CDR3 coding sequence is TGTGCCAGCAGCCCCACGGAGCTCCCTGAAGCTTTCTTT.

This chain uses TRBV5-4 with TRBJ2-2; 8 positions match TRBD2. With 0 bases clipped from V and 6 bases from J, the junction kept 10 bases outside the gene matches. The germline gives CDR1 SGHNT, CDR2 YYREEE (reference sequence). The CDR3 runs 17 residues. Written as DNA, the CDR3 is TGTGCCAGCAGCTTGGCCTACGGGGAGCGGGAGCCCGGGGAGCTGTTTTTT. Translation gives CASSLAYGEREPGELFF.

The chain links TRBV18 to TRBJ2-7; weak D call: TRBD1 (6 bases). Deletions cut 1 base from V and 3 bases from J, with 10 bases between. The V gene's germline CDR1 is KGHSH and CDR2 LQKENI. The CDR3 contains 14 residues. CDR3 sequence (DNA): TGTGCCAGCTCACCACGAGACAGGATCTACGAGCAGTACTTC. Its translation: CASSPRDRIYEQYF.

This clone was counted a few times. The chain couples TRBV4-1 to TRBJ1-1; TRBD1 agrees at 9 bases. This CDR3 spans 16 amino acids. CDR1 and CDR2 from the germline V gene are MGHRA and YSYEKL. The junction had 7 bases not matched to a gene; V was cut back by 4 bases and J by 1 base. This chain's CDR3 is CASSPSWGQGNTEAFF. The CDR3 bases are TGCGCCAGCAGCCCTAGCTGGGGACAGGGGAACACTGAAGCTTTCTTT.

This sequence joins TRBV5-1 and TRBJ2-2, with 8 bases fitting TRBD2. This CDR3 region has 14 residues. With 7 bases clipped from V and 2 bases from J, the junction kept 4 bases outside the gene matches. In germline, CDR1 is SGHRS, CDR2 YFSETQ. Here the CDR3 reads CASGGTSNTGELFF. The CDR3 nucleotides read TGCGCCAGCGGGGGGACTAGTAACACCGGGGAGCTGTTTTTT. The complete variable domain, with remaining parts taken from reference TRBV5-1 and TRBJ2-2, reads KAGVTQTPRYLIKTRGQQVTLSCSPISGHRSVSWYQQTPGQGLQFLFEYFSETQRNKGNFPGRFSGRQFSNSRSEMNVSTLELGDSALYLCASGGTSNTGELFFGEGSRLTVL.

This chain joins TRBV6-1 and TRBJ2-1; the D gene is possibly TRBD2 (6 bases). This CDR3 contains 17 residues. In germline, CDR1 is MNHNS, CDR2 SASEGT. Trimming stripped 3 bases from V and 1 base from J, with 16 bases between. As DNA, the CDR3 is TGTGCCAGCAGTGATCCAGATAGCGGTCGGTCCTACAATGAGCAGTTCTTC. Translated: CASSDPDSGRSYNEQFF.

The chain recombines TRBV6-5 with TRBJ2-3; 9 bases align to TRBD1. This CDR3 is 15 amino acids long. V dropped 6 bases and J dropped 2; count of bases not matched to a gene: 6. CDR1 and CDR2 from the germline V gene are MNHEY and SVGAGI. The CDR3 is CASRSGTGHTDTQYF. As DNA, the CDR3 is TGTGCCAGCAGGTCCGGGACAGGGCACACAGATACGCAGTATTTT.

The genes are TRBV7-9 and TRBJ2-1, with D perhaps matching TRBD2 (6 bases). CDR3 size: 13 residues. The ends were cut back, 5 bases at V and 10 bases at J, with 15 bases in the middle. Germline loops: CDR1 SEHNR, CDR2 FQNEAQ (reference sequence). The CDR3 DNA reads TGTGCCAGCAGCCCGACATCGCTAGCGGAGCAGTTCTTC. This codes for CASSPTSLAEQFF.

This clone has a single count. V is TRBV5-1 and J is TRBJ2-7; the match to TRBD2 covers 15 bases. V gave up 4 bases and J gave up 3 bases; unmatched junction bases: 2. CDR1 SGHRS and CDR2 YFSETQ come from the germline V gene. The CDR3 totals 15 residues. CDR3 coding DNA: TGCGCCAGCAGCCGGACTAGCGGGGGGGTCTACGAGCAGTACTTC. Translated, it gives CASSRTSGGVYEQYF.

This sequence joins TRBV7-9 and TRBJ2-7; TRBD1 might be the D (5 bases). Germline V gene data show CDR1 as SEHNR and CDR2 as FQNEAQ (reference sequence). The CDR3 is 13 amino acids. V was cut by 2 bases and J by 7 bases, with 12 bases left in between. The CDR3 here is CASSLRDSGEQYV. CDR3 DNA sequence: TGTGCCAGCAGCTTAAGAGACTCAGGGGAGCAGTACGTC.